This record covers a single T cell receptor beta chain. Original processing notes: Reference gene primer amplification gave nucleated cell count estimates. Libraries were prepared by immunoSEQ multiplex PCR; TCRdb keeps only in-frame clonotypes and omits some of them. From that table come the V and J calls and clone size; the DNA was used to work out D and trimming. The table lists roughly 70,000 clones, around 89% of them singletons. The data were taken from a study of blood T cell repertoires in COVID-19. Background on the study: Donors in the United States, Italy and Spain gave samples during acute or convalescent COVID-19. Sources were T cells, B-cell-depleted T cells, or PBMCs; the material itself was cDNA or gDNA.

Sequences were obtained from peripheral blood. This clonotype was obtained from a woman aged 70 to 79 with acute or convalescent COVID-19.

The chain's CDR3 is CASSSSTGGGEAFF. The CDR3 DNA reads as TGTGCCAGCAGTTCCTCGACAGGGGGCGGTGAAGCTTTCTTT. V gene TRBV6-5 combines with J gene TRBJ1-1; 10 bases align to TRBD1. The CDR3 covers 14 residues. CDR1 and CDR2 (germline): MNHEY, SVGAGI. V lost 4 bases and J lost 7; bases outside the gene matches: 6.